Shown below are 31 T cell receptor beta chains from a single sample sequenced in a study of T cell repertoires in cytomegalovirus infection. Each CDR3 protein is one row after TCRdb ran MiXCR on the reads. The sample has 150,000 to 200,000 distinct CDR3 sequences, 15% to 20% seen once; the top ten hold roughly 24%. Sequences were obtained from CD8+ T cells from PBMCs. Receptors originate from a human donor in good health (CMV status not recorded). Some clones in this sample may be carry-over from other donors' samples.

This sequence joins TRBV11-2 and TRBJ2-1; D unclear. CDR1 is SGHAT and CDR2 is FQNNGV in the germline V gene. The CDR3 runs to 17 residues. Trimming cost V 1 base and J 0 bases, with 13 bases left between them. The CDR3 DNA reads as TGTGCCAGCAGCTTAGCCGGCCCCCGGAGCTCCTACAATGAGCAGTTCTTC. This gives the protein CASSLAGPRSSYNEQFF.

This clonotype was counted between two and nine times. The chain combines TRBV6-2 or TRBV6-3 with TRBJ1-2, with unresolved D. V was pared by 2 bases and J by 4 bases, with 14 bases between. The CDR3 contains 15 residues. The germline CDR1 and CDR2 sequences are MNHEY and SVGEGT. Written as DNA, the CDR3 is TGTGCCAGCAGTTACGGAGAGACACCTCGCTATGGCTACACCTTC. The encoded protein is CASSYGETPRYGYTF.

This chain uses TRBV2 with TRBJ2-7; perhaps TRBD2 as D (6 bases). The CDR3 spans 15 residues. The V gene lost 4 bases and the J gene lost 0 bases, with 13 bases spanning the gap. Germline CDR1 and CDR2: SNHLY and FYNNEI. The DNA of the CDR3 is TGTGCCAGCAGTGGCGGCGGGGCTCTCTCCTACGAGCAGTACTTC. Translating gives CASSGGGALSYEQYF.

This clonotype turned up a few times. CDR3 residues: CASSYSSQVINEKLFF. The CDR3 DNA is TGTGCCAGCAGTTACTCGAGTCAAGTGATTAATGAAAAACTGTTTTTT. The chain has TRBV6-5 and TRBJ1-4; D uncertain. V dropped 0 bases and J dropped 4 bases, with 12 bases sitting between them. Germline loops: CDR1 MNHEY, CDR2 SVGAGI. This CDR3 has 16 residues.

The chain joins TRBV20-1 to TRBJ1-1, with 7 bases aligning to TRBD1. The CDR3 spans 13 residues. The ends lost 5 bases at V and 6 bases at J; junction bases unmatched: 9. Germline V lookup: CDR1 DFQATT, CDR2 SNEGSKA (reference sequence). CDR3 nucleotide sequence: TGCAGTGCTGACAGGGAAATCACTCCTGAAGCTTTCTTT. Protein: CSADREITPEAFF.

This clonotype was picked up a small number of times. This rearrangement joins TRBV4-3 to TRBJ2-7, with D perhaps TRBD1 (6 bases). The CDR3 loop spans 13 amino acids. Germline V CDR1 and CDR2: LGHNA, YSLEER. V lost 1 base, J lost 3 bases, and 7 bases lay in between. CDR3 amino acids: CASSQGDNYEQYF. The CDR3 DNA sequence: TGCGCCAGCAGCCAAGGGGACAACTACGAGCAGTACTTC.

This chain joins TRBV2 and TRBJ1-1, with D possibly matching TRBD1 (5 bases). Trimming pared 0 bases from V and 0 bases from J, leaving 14 bases between. CDR1 is SNHLY, CDR2 FYNNEI, per germline. CDR3 length: 17 amino acids. CDR3 coding DNA: TGTGCCAGCAGTGAAGCGCAGGGCAGGCCTATGAACACTGAAGCTTTCTTT. Translating gives CASSEAQGRPMNTEAFF.

The chain recombines TRBV30 with TRBJ1-6; TRBD1 might be the D (6 bases). Germline assignment: CDR1 GTSNPN and CDR2 SVGIG (reference sequence). The CDR3 length is 13 residues. Trimming cost V 5 bases and J 7 bases, with 12 bases left between them. CDR3 nucleotides: TGTGCCTGGGCGACAGGCGGGAATTCACCCCTCCACTTT. This encodes CAWATGGNSPLHF.

This clonotype has only a few counts. The chain carries TRBV5-6 and TRBJ2-3; D perhaps matches TRBD2 (6 bases). In germline, CDR1 is SGHDT, CDR2 YYEEEE. This CDR3 is 17 amino acids long. V dropped 7 bases and J dropped 1 base, with 22 bases sitting between them. The CDR3 loop reads CASGSPLGRSGTDTQYF. The CDR3 DNA reads TGTGCCAGCGGTTCCCCATTAGGGAGGAGCGGCACAGATACGCAGTATTTT.

This clonotype was seen only a few times. The V and J genes are TRBV28 and TRBJ1-4; no clear D. Germline CDR1 is MDHEN and CDR2 is SYDVKM. The CDR3 is made up of 15 amino acids. V lost 6 bases to trimming and J lost 7 bases, with 18 bases between them. For the CDR3, the DNA is TGTGCCAGCAGACCCTCGACATTCTTGGCTGAAAAACTGTTTTTT. This sequence encodes CASRPSTFLAEKLFF.

The chain joins TRBV20-1 to TRBJ2-1, with D tentatively TRBD1 (6 bases). Trimming took off 3 bases at V and 5 bases at J, with 14 bases between the two ends. The CDR3 is 14 amino acids. Germline-derived CDR1 and CDR2 are DFQATT and SNEGSKA (reference sequence). CDR3 amino acids: CSARPRQDDNEQFF. The CDR3 DNA reads as TGCAGTGCTAGGCCGCGACAGGACGACAATGAGCAGTTCTTC.

This chain joins TRBV7-6 and TRBJ2-1; D is undetermined. V shed 5 bases and J shed 8 bases, with 16 bases lying between them. CDR3 size: 14 residues. Germline V gene data show CDR1 as SGHVS and CDR2 as FNYEAQ. CDR3 DNA: TGTGCCAGCAGCGCCGAGAAAGGTTTTTATGAGCAGTTCTTC. As protein: CASSAEKGFYEQFF.

This clonotype showed up many times. The chain employs TRBV7-2 and TRBJ1-3, with D perhaps TRBD1 (5 bases). CDR3 length: 15 amino acids. The ends were cut back, 5 bases at V and 5 bases at J, with 16 bases in the middle. Germline V gene lookup returns CDR1 SGHTA and CDR2 FQGNSA. CDR3 coding DNA: TGTGCCAGCAGCAGCGACTGGGGCGGAAGAAACACCATATATTTT. Its translation: CASSSDWGGRNTIYF.

This clonotype showed up just once. This chain links TRBV27 with TRBJ2-5; TRBD1 matches 9 bases. V lost 4 bases, J lost 10 bases, and 7 bases stayed unmatched. From germline, CDR1 is MNHEY and CDR2 SMNVEV (reference sequence). The CDR3 covers 13 residues. The CDR3 reads CASSYGTGNDQYF. The CDR3 bases are TGTGCCAGCAGTTACGGGACAGGGAATGACCAGTACTTC.

The chain has TRBV24-1 and TRBJ2-1; 8 positions match TRBD2. V was clipped by 2 bases and J by 8 bases; unmatched bases: 10. Germline assignment: CDR1 KGHDR and CDR2 SFDVKD. The CDR3 spans 16 residues. This chain's CDR3 is CATSDSGTRGGDEQFF. CDR3 bases: TGTGCCACCAGTGATTCCGGGACTAGAGGCGGAGATGAGCAGTTCTTC.

This clonotype was recorded a few times. For the CDR3, the DNA is TGTGCCAGCAGCTCGGCGGTTGGCACTGAAGCTTTCTTT. It encodes CASSSAVGTEAFF. This rearrangement joins TRBV7-6 to TRBJ1-1, with D unresolved. Trimming stripped 4 bases from V and 4 bases from J, with 10 bases between. The CDR3 length is 13 residues. Per the germline V gene, CDR1 is SGHVS and CDR2 is FNYEAQ.

V usage is TRBV14 and J usage is TRBJ1-6; 8 bases are shared with TRBD1. The CDR3 loop spans 18 amino acids. Germline V gene data show CDR1 as SGHDN and CDR2 as FVKESK. V shed 3 bases, J shed 10 bases, and the junction held 17 bases outside the gene matches. The CDR3 is CASSQAWGMDRVGSPLHF. DNA for the CDR3: TGTGCCAGCAGCCAGGCCTGGGGCATGGACAGGGTCGGATCACCCCTCCACTTT.

The rearrangement joins TRBV6-5 to TRBJ2-1; no firm D call. The CDR3 sequence is 15 residues long. The V gene lost 4 bases and the J gene lost 8 bases, with 18 bases spanning the gap. Germline V gene data show CDR1 as MNHEY and CDR2 as SVGAGI. In nucleotides, the CDR3 is TGTGCCAGCAGTTTCCTCGGGTCGGAATACGATGAGCAGTTCTTC. Protein sequence: CASSFLGSEYDEQFF.

This clonotype was seen just once. The V and J genes are TRBV6-2 or TRBV6-3 and TRBJ1-5; 7 positions match TRBD1. V shed 2 bases and J 10 bases; nucleotides not matched to a gene: 20. CDR3 size: 18 residues. Germline V gene data show CDR1 as MNHEY and CDR2 as SVGEGT. DNA of the CDR3: TGTGCCAGCAGTTACCGGGCCCACCGGGACAGTGCTTTAGCCCCCCAGCATTTT. This sequence encodes CASSYRAHRDSALAPQHF.

The J gene is TRBJ2-4, the V gene TRBV28; a weak D match, TRBD1 (6 bases). The V gene's germline CDR1 is MDHEN and CDR2 SYDVKM. The CDR3 runs to 16 residues. Trimming removed 5 bases at V and 2 bases at J, with 16 bases between. CDR3 residues: CASSQPRTVPKNIQYF. For the CDR3, the DNA is TGTGCCAGCAGTCAACCTCGGACAGTACCCAAAAACATTCAGTACTTC.

The chain links TRBV2 to TRBJ2-3; D not resolved. This CDR3 spans 13 amino acids. CDR1 SNHLY and CDR2 FYNNEI come from the germline V gene. V lost 4 bases, J lost 6 bases, and 11 bases lay in between. The CDR3 DNA sequence: TGTGCCAGCAGTGGGCCTCCAACGGATACGCAGTATTTT. Encoded protein: CASSGPPTDTQYF.

This clonotype was seen a few times. The chain has TRBV29-1 and TRBJ2-4; D not resolved. The V and J ends lost 4 bases and 0 bases respectively, with 10 bases between them. Germline lookup yields CDR1 SQVTM and CDR2 ANQGSEA. CDR3 length: 14 amino acids. The CDR3 here is CSVVKSLAKNIQYF. The CDR3 DNA follows: TGCAGCGTTGTAAAATCTTTAGCCAAAAACATTCAGTACTTC.

Many counts were recorded for this clonotype. The chain is built from TRBV7-2 and TRBJ1-6; the D is unclear. This CDR3 comprises 18 residues. Per the germline V gene, CDR1 is SGHTA and CDR2 is FQGNSA. V lost 5 bases to trimming and J lost 0 bases, with 17 bases between them. The CDR3 DNA is TGTGCCAGCAGCCTCTCGGCTCCGATCAGCTCCTATAATTCACCCCTCCACTTT. This gives the protein CASSLSAPISSYNSPLHF.

About this clonotype itself: A junction end diverges from the germline sequence, so it may reflect a read error. The rearrangement uses TRBV7-6 and TRBJ2-5, with D perhaps TRBD1 (7 bases). CDR1 SGHVS and CDR2 FNYEAQ come from the germline V gene. The CDR3 extends over 14 amino acids. The CDR3 loop is CAISLGGGGETQYF. The CDR3, as DNA: TGTGCCATCAGCTTAGGAGGGGGCGGAGAGACCCAGTACTTC.

This clonotype was detected only a few times. The V call is TRBV6-2 or TRBV6-3, the J call TRBJ1-5, with 7 positions matching TRBD1. Germline loops: CDR1 MNHEY, CDR2 SVGEGT. The length of the CDR3 is 14 residues. J lost 7 bases, V lost 5 bases, and 8 bases had no gene match. CDR3: CASSTDRNGQPQHF. The CDR3 DNA reads as TGTGCCAGCAGTACGGACAGGAACGGGCAGCCCCAGCATTTT.

The chain couples TRBV4-3 to TRBJ1-1; a possible D gene is TRBD1 (6 bases). V was trimmed by 1 base and J by 3 bases, leaving 15 bases between them. The CDR3 sequence is 16 residues long. Germline values: CDR1 LGHNA, CDR2 YSLEER. The CDR3: CASSQAAGRGYTEAFF. The CDR3 region has the DNA TGCGCCAGCAGCCAAGCGGCGGGGAGGGGGTACACTGAAGCTTTCTTT.

This clonotype appeared a single time. The chain joins TRBV12-3 or TRBV12-4 to TRBJ1-5, with TRBD1 as a possible D gene (6 bases). This CDR3 is 13 amino acids long. V dropped 5 bases and J dropped 7 bases, with 12 bases sitting between them. The DNA for the CDR3 is TGTGCCAGCAGTCCACAGGGTTCGCAGCCCCAGCATTTT. This sequence encodes CASSPQGSQPQHF.

The V and J genes are TRBV12-3 or TRBV12-4 and TRBJ2-3; 8 bases align to TRBD2. The CDR3 extends over 14 amino acids. V lost 7 bases, J lost 6 bases, and 9 bases stayed unmatched. The CDR3 reads CASNKAGVGDTQYF. CDR3 in DNA: TGTGCCAGCAATAAAGCGGGGGTAGGGGATACGCAGTATTTT.

This clonotype occurred a few times. The chain employs TRBV27 and TRBJ2-7, with 8 bases aligning to TRBD2. CDR3 length: 14 residues. The V segment lost 1 base and the J segment 2 bases; nucleotides outside the gene matches: 1. Looked up from germline, CDR1 is MNHEY and CDR2 is SMNVEV (reference sequence). The CDR3 nucleotides are TGTGCCAGCAGTTTATTAGCGGGAACCTACGAGCAGTACTTC. It codes for CASSLLAGTYEQYF.

A few counts support this clonotype. This chain links TRBV7-2 with TRBJ2-7; D is perhaps TRBD2 (6 bases). Per the germline V gene, CDR1 is SGHTA and CDR2 is FQGNSA. CDR3 length equals 14 residues. Between the trimmed V and J ends, which lost 1 base and 4 bases, there was a span of 11 bases. CDR3 region: CASSLGLGGYEQYF. In nucleotides, the CDR3 is TGTGCCAGCAGCTTAGGCCTCGGGGGATACGAGCAGTACTTC.

This clonotype was seen only a few times. The chain combines TRBV7-9 with TRBJ2-5; D is possibly TRBD1 or TRBD2 (7 bases each). V lost 2 bases to trimming and J lost 1 base, with 11 bases between them. Germline V gene lookup returns CDR1 SEHNR and CDR2 FQNEAQ (reference sequence). This CDR3 has 15 amino acids. The CDR3 region has the DNA TGTGCCAGCAGCTTAATCAGGGGGGGCCAAGAGACCCAGTACTTC. Translating it yields CASSLIRGGQETQYF.